A selection of T cell receptor beta chains follows, all from one sample in a study of vaccination and CD4 T cells after COVID-19. These TCRs are of unknown antigen specificity. TCRdb independently ran MiXCR on the PCR reads; one entry per CDR3 protein. The profile covers some 21,000 distinct CDR3 sequences, with about 45% appearing a single time and 4% to 5% taken by the ten largest. Specimen: CD4+ T cells from blood, cultured in vitro, collected about 7 months after SARS-CoV-2 vaccination. These receptors all come from a human donor who had recovered from COVID-19. The CDR3 runs from the conserved cysteine through the conserved F or W. The D gene is left open where the match is weak. Rows give clone size only sometimes, using once, few, many, or a class for an expanded clone.

J gene	D gene	V gene	clone size	CDR3 DNA	CDR3 protein
TRBJ2-2	-	TRBV6-1	-	TGTGCCAGCTTGAGGGGAGGATCCGGGGAGCTGTTTTTT	CASLRGGSGELFF
TRBJ2-3	TRBD2	TRBV20-1	-	TGCAGTACCGGGACTAGCGGGGCCACAGATACGCAGTATTTT	CSTGTSGATDTQYF
TRBJ1-1	-	TRBV6-1	few	TGTGCCAGCAGTAGGGGATTGAACACTGAAGCTTTCTTT	CASSRGLNTEAFF
TRBJ1-5	-	TRBV6-1	-	TGTGCCAGTACTTCATCGGGGAACAATCAGCCCCAGCATTTT	CASTSSGNNQPQHF
TRBJ1-1	-	TRBV6-5	medium-sized	TGTGCCAGCAGTTACGGGCACAGGGTGAACACTGAAGCTTTCTTT	CASSYGHRVNTEAFF
TRBJ2-1	TRBD2	TRBV20-1	few	TGCAGTGCACGGACTAGCGGGAGTCATTCCCCCAGCTCCTACAATGAGCAGTTCTTC	CSARTSGSHSPSSYNEQFF
TRBJ2-1	-	TRBV15	-	TGTGCCACCAGCAGGGATAAGACAGGTTCCAATGAGCAGTTCTTC	CATSRDKTGSNEQFF
TRBJ2-7	TRBD2	TRBV6-1	-	TGTGCCAGCAGTGATGGGTTGCGGGAGAGGTCCGGCGAGCAGTACTTC	CASSDGLRERSGEQYF
TRBJ1-1	TRBD1	TRBV20-1	-	TGCAGTGCTAGCCCCGCAACAGGGGGATTAATGAACACTGAAGCTTTCTTT	CSASPATGGLMNTEAFF
TRBJ1-5	TRBD1	TRBV28	few	TGTGCCAGCAGTTCGACAGGGGGCGCGGGTCAGCCCCAGCATTTT	CASSSTGGAGQPQHF
TRBJ2-5	TRBD1	TRBV2	-	TGTGCCAGCAGTGGGGACAGCCAAGAGACCCAGTACTTC	CASSGDSQETQYF
TRBJ2-1	TRBD2	TRBV6-1	-	TGTGCCAGCAGTGAAGTTCCAGCGGGAGGGCCAGGGACCAATGAGCAGTTCTTC	CASSEVPAGGPGTNEQFF
TRBJ2-5	-	TRBV6-1	-	TGTGCCAGCAGTGAAGCTTCGACTGTACAAGAGACCCAGTACTTC	CASSEASTVQETQYF
TRBJ1-1	TRBD1	TRBV27	once	TGTGCCAGCAGTTCCCGGACAGGGGGCACTGAAGCTTTATTT	CASSSRTGGTEALF
TRBJ2-7	TRBD2	TRBV5-4	-	TGTGCCAGCAGCTCGAGGACTAGCGGGAGGGCTAACGAGCAGTACTTC	CASSSRTSGRANEQYF
TRBJ1-6	TRBD1	TRBV6-5	-	TGTGCCAGCAGTTACTCGGGGTCAAAGGGGGCGAGGGCACCCCTCCACTTT	CASSYSGSKGARAPLHF
TRBJ2-1	-	TRBV20-1	few	TGCAGTGCTCGCTCCCCAAGCTCCTACAATGAGCAGTTCTTC	CSARSPSSYNEQFF
TRBJ2-3	TRBD2	TRBV7-2	-	TGTGCCAGCAGCGTGGGGCGGGAGCGTGGTGGCGATACGCAGTATTTT	CASSVGRERGGDTQYF
TRBJ2-7	-	TRBV28	-	TGTGCCAGCAGTCTGCCAGGGGGCTGGGGACTAGGGCCCTACGAGCAGTACTTC	CASSLPGGWGLGPYEQYF
TRBJ2-1	-	TRBV20-1	few	TGCAGTGCTAGATTGGCCATGGGCCAGCAGTTCTTC	CSARLAMGQQFF
TRBJ2-1	-	TRBV7-8	-	TGTGCCAGCGGAGCCGAGCAGTTCTTC	CASGAEQFF
TRBJ1-5	TRBD1	TRBV28	-	TGTGCCAGCAGTGAGCAGTCCGGGACAGGGGGTGGTCAGCCCCAGCATTTT	CASSEQSGTGGGQPQHF
TRBJ2-5	-	TRBV20-1	few	TGCAGTGCTAGACTGGGACTCCAAGAGACCCAGTACTTC	CSARLGLQETQYF
TRBJ1-2	TRBD1	TRBV7-6	-	TGTGCCAGCAGCGCCTCGACAGGGGGCTATGGCTACACCTTC	CASSASTGGYGYTF
TRBJ2-3	TRBD2	TRBV6-4	medium-sized	TGTGCCAGCAGTGAGGGGCGGGAGGTGACGGATACGCAGTATTTT	CASSEGREVTDTQYF
TRBJ2-7	-	TRBV20-1	-	TGCAGTGCGACTCGGGACGACGAGCAGTACTTC	CSATRDDEQYF
TRBJ1-1	-	TRBV20-1	few	TGCAGTGCTAGTGGAGCCAGGATGAACACTGAAGCTTTCTTT	CSASGARMNTEAFF
TRBJ2-7	-	TRBV6-2/TRBV6-3	-	TGTGCCAGCAGAACTCTGGGTTGGGGAAAAGTATTC	CASRTLGWGKVF
TRBJ2-5	TRBD2	TRBV27	-	TGTGCCAGCAGTTCTCCTAGCGGCGGGATCAGAGAGACCCAGTACTTC	CASSSPSGGIRETQYF
TRBJ2-5	-	TRBV15	few	TGTGCCACCAGCAGGGCAGCAGAGACCCAGTACTTC	CATSRAAETQYF
TRBJ2-3	TRBD2	TRBV6-1	-	TGTGCCAGCACCCGGACTAGCGGGAGTTGGGCAGATACGCAGTATTTT	CASTRTSGSWADTQYF
TRBJ2-3	TRBD2	TRBV7-3	-	TGTGCCAGCAGCTTAAGGGGCTGGGGGAGGGGTCTCACAGATACGCAGTATTTT	CASSLRGWGRGLTDTQYF
TRBJ1-1	-	TRBV7-9	-	TGTGCCAGCAGCTTAGAGTCTGGGACTGAAGCTTTCTTT	CASSLESGTEAFF
TRBJ2-3	-	TRBV7-3	few	TGTGCCAGCAGCTACGTCTTCTCTTCACTCGATACGCAGTATTTT	CASSYVFSSLDTQYF
TRBJ2-1	-	TRBV20-1	-	TGCAGTGCTGCCCCCCCCGGCGGGCGCTCCTACAATGAGCAGTTCTTC	CSAAPPGGRSYNEQFF
TRBJ2-7	-	TRBV19	few	TGTGCCAGTTCGAAGGGGGAACCGTTCTACGAGCAGTACTTC	CASSKGEPFYEQYF
TRBJ2-3	TRBD2	TRBV6-2/TRBV6-3	-	TGTGCCAGCAGTTACTCGCTAGCGGGAGCAGATACGCAGTATTTT	CASSYSLAGADTQYF
TRBJ1-5	TRBD1	TRBV20-1	-	TGCAGTGCACCCAGGGGGTCCAGACGGGGGCAGGGCGCCAATCAGCCCCAGCATTTT	CSAPRGSRRGQGANQPQHF
TRBJ2-4	TRBD1	TRBV20-1	-	TGCAGTGCGCGGACAGGGTGGGTGGTAAACATTCAGTACTTC	CSARTGWVVNIQYF
TRBJ1-5	-	TRBV6-1	-	TGTGCCAGCAGCCGCCCGGATCAGCCCCAGCATTTT	CASSRPDQPQHF
TRBJ2-1	-	TRBV24-1	-	TGTGCCACCAGTGATTGGAGGTCCTACAATGAGCAGTTCTTC	CATSDWRSYNEQFF
TRBJ2-1	TRBD2	TRBV20-1	-	TGCAGTGCTAGAGATGTTAGCGGGAGGTTCATGAATGAGCAGTTCTTC	CSARDVSGRFMNEQFF
TRBJ1-6	-	TRBV27	few	TGTGCCAGCAGTATGGAGGGGATTAATTCACCCCTCCACTTT	CASSMEGINSPLHF
TRBJ2-3	TRBD2	TRBV20-1	-	TGCAGTGCTCCTCCGACTAGCGCTAGCACAGATACGCAGTATTTT	CSAPPTSASTDTQYF
TRBJ1-1	-	TRBV19	few	TGTGCCAGTAAGAAGAGCGCTGAAGCTTTCTTT	CASKKSAEAFF
TRBJ2-5	-	TRBV18	-	TGTGCCAGCTCACCACCGTCGCAGATGGAGACCCAGTACTTC	CASSPPSQMETQYF
TRBJ2-7	TRBD2	TRBV7-2	once	TGTGCCAGCAGCTCCGGGACTAGCGGGAGGGAGTTGGACTTC	CASSSGTSGRELDF
TRBJ2-7	TRBD2	TRBV20-1	once	TGCAGTGCTAGAGATGAGACTAGCGGGAGCAACGAGCAGTACTTC	CSARDETSGSNEQYF
TRBJ2-2	-	TRBV6-1	-	TGTGCCAGCAGGAAGGGAACGAACACCGGGGAGCTGTTTTTT	CASRKGTNTGELFF
TRBJ2-5	-	TRBV20-1	few	TGCAGTGCGACCGACTCGGCCAGTTGGGGGGAGACCCAGTACTTC	CSATDSASWGETQYF
TRBJ1-2	-	TRBV7-9	few	TGTGCCAGCAGCCCTGCACTCGACAGCGTCGGCTACACCTTC	CASSPALDSVGYTF
TRBJ1-1	-	TRBV7-9	few	TGTGCCAGCTTACGGCAGTTGAACACTGAAGCTTTCTTT	CASLRQLNTEAFF
TRBJ2-7	-	TRBV11-2	-	TGTGCCAGCAGCTTAGATTTGCGGCTAGCGAACGAGCAGTACTTC	CASSLDLRLANEQYF
TRBJ2-3	-	TRBV6-1	once	TGTGCCAGCAGTGAAGCCCGAATTGGAGGTACGCAGTATTTT	CASSEARIGGTQYF
TRBJ1-3	TRBD1	TRBV6-1	few	TGTGCCAGCAGGGGACAGGGGCACATATATTTT	CASRGQGHIYF
TRBJ1-1	-	TRBV15	-	TGTGCCACCAGCAGAGAGGGCAGTCGAGAAGCTTTCTTT	CATSREGSREAFF
TRBJ1-5	-	TRBV28	few	TGTGCCAGCAGTACGGGGCCATATCAGCCCCAGCATTTT	CASSTGPYQPQHF
TRBJ1-6	-	TRBV28	-	TGTGCCAGCAGTCACAGGGATTTCTCAGATTCACCCCTCCACTTT	CASSHRDFSDSPLHF
TRBJ2-3	TRBD2	TRBV10-3	-	TGTGCCATCAGTGACCCGTCCGCGGGGGGCACAGATACGCAGTATTTT	CAISDPSAGGTDTQYF